This T cell receptor beta chain appears in the sequencing data of a study of cytomegalovirus exposure and HLA in healthy donors. PCR primers comprised 60 Vbeta and 13 Jbeta primers. Profiled with immunoSEQ multiplex PCR; TCRdb holds only in-frame clones, not every one. The table shows over 85,000 clones, with approximately 86% occurring only once. This clonotype was obtained from a man aged 40-49 years in good health and CMV-seronegative. Source material: PBMCs.

The CDR3 DNA sequence: TGTGCCAGTAGTGAGGGGGGGCTCTCCTACGAGCAGTACTTC. Protein: CASSEGGLSYEQYF. J is TRBJ2-7 and V is TRBV19, with D maybe TRBD2 (7 bases). The V end lost 5 bases, the J end lost 0 bases, and 11 bases lay between the germline ends. The germline V gene has CDR1 LNHDA and CDR2 SQIVND (reference sequence). The CDR3 is made up of 14 amino acids.